The 2 T cell receptor beta chains below were found in one sample sequenced in a study of cytomegalovirus exposure and HLA in healthy donors. The data were produced by immunoSEQ multiplex PCR, yet TCRdb's version contains in-frame clones alone and is incomplete. The table records about 62,000 clones, 85% to 95% of them present only once. Source material: PBMCs. Receptors were obtained from a woman aged 18-29 years in good health and CMV-seropositive.

In this sample, this clone turned up once. V usage is TRBV5-4 and J usage is TRBJ1-3; D possibly corresponds to TRBD1 (6 bases). The CDR3 is 15 amino acids. Germline CDR1 reads SGHNT; CDR2 reads YYREEE (reference sequence). The ends were cut back, 2 bases at V and 2 bases at J, with 11 bases in the middle. CDR3 in DNA: TGTGCCAGCAGCTTTGGGGGCGCAACTGGAAACACCATATATTTT. Translated, it gives CASSFGGATGNTIYF.

The rearrangement links TRBV6-1 to TRBJ2-5, with a weak D call TRBD1 (6 bases). This CDR3 spans 14 amino acids. Germline assignment: CDR1 MNHNS and CDR2 SASEGT. Trimming pared 5 bases from V and 1 base from J, leaving 11 bases between. The CDR3 nucleotides read TGTGCCAGCAGTTTGACAGGTCGCCAAGAGACCCAGTACTTC. Its translation is CASSLTGRQETQYF.